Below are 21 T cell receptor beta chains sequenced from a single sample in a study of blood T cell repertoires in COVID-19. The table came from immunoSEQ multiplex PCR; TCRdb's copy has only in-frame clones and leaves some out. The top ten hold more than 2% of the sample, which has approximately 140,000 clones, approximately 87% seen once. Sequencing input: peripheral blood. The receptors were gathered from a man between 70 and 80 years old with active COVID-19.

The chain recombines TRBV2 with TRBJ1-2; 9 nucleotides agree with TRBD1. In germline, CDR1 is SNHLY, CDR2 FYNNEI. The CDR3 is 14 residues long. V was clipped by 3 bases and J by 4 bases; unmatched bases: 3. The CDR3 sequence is CASSEETGGYGYTF. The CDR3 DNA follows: TGTGCCAGCAGTGAGGAGACAGGGGGCTATGGCTACACCTTC.

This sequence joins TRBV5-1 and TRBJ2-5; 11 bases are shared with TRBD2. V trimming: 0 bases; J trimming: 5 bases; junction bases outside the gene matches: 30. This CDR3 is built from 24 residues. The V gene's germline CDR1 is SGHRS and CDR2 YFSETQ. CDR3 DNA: TGCGCCAGCAGCTTGGCGCAGGGGGGACCTAACATTGTGGGGACTAGCGGAAAGAGGGAGACCCAGTACTTC. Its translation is CASSLAQGGPNIVGTSGKRETQYF. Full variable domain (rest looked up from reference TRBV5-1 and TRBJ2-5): KAGVTQTPRYLIKTRGQQVTLSCSPISGHRSVSWYQQTPGQGLQFLFEYFSETQRNKGNFPGRFSGRQFSNSRSEMNVSTLELGDSALYLCASSLAQGGPNIVGTSGKRETQYFGPGTRLLVL.

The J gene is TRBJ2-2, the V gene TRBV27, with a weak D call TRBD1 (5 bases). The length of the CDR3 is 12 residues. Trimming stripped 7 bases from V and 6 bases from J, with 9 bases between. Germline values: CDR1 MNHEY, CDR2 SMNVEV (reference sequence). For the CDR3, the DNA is TGTGCCAGCACGACAGTCCCCGGGGAGCTGTTTTTT. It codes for CASTTVPGELFF.

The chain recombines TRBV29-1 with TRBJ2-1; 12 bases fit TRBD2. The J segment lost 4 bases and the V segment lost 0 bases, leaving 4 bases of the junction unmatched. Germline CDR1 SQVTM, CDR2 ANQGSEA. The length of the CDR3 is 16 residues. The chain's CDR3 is CSVEDGLAGSYNEQFF. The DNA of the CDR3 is TGCAGCGTTGAAGATGGACTAGCGGGATCTTACAATGAGCAGTTCTTC.

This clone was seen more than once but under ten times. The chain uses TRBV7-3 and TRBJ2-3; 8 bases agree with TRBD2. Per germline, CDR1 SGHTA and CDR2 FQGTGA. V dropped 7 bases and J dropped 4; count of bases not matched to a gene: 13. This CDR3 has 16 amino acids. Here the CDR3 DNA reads TGTGCCAGCACCCCGGGGGGGACTAGAGGTGCAGATACGCAGTATTTT. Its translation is CASTPGGTRGADTQYF.

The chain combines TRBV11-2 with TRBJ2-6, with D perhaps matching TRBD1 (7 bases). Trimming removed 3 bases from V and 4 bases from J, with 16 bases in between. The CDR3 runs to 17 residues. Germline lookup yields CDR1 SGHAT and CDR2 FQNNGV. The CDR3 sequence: CASSFWTTGVGANVLTF. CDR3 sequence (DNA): TGTGCCAGCAGCTTTTGGACTACAGGGGTCGGGGCCAACGTCCTGACTTTC.

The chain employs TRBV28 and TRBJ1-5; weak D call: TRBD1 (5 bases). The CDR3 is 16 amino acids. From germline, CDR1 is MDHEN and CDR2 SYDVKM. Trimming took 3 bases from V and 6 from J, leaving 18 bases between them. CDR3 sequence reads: CASSLGKLGHSQPQHF. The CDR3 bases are TGTGCCAGCAGTTTGGGGAAGTTAGGACACAGTCAGCCCCAGCATTTT.

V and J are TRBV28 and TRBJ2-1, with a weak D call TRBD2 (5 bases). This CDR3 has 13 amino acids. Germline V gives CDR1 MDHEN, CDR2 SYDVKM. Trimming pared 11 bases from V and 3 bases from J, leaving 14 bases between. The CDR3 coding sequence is TGTGCCGGCGCCCCAGCGGACTACAATGAGCAGTTCTTC. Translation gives CAGAPADYNEQFF.

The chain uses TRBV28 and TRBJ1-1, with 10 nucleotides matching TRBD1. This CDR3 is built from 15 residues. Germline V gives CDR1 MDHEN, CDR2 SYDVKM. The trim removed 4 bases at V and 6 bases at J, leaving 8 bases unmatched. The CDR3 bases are TGTGCCAGCAGTTCTTCTCGACAGGGGGCCTCTGAAGCTTTCTTT. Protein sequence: CASSSSRQGASEAFF.

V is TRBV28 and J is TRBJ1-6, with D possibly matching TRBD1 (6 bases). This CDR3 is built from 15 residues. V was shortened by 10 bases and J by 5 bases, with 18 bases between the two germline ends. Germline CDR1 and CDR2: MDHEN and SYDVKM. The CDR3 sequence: CATSGGRDNNSPLHF. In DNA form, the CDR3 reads TGTGCCACGTCGGGGGGTAGGGACAATAATTCACCCCTCCACTTT. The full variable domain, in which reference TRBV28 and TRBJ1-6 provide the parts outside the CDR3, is DVKVTQSSRYLVKRTGEKVFLECVQDMDHENMFWYRQDPGLGLRLIYFSYDVKMKEKGDIPEGYSVSREKKERFSLILESASTNQTSMYLCATSGGRDNNSPLHFGNGTRLTVT.

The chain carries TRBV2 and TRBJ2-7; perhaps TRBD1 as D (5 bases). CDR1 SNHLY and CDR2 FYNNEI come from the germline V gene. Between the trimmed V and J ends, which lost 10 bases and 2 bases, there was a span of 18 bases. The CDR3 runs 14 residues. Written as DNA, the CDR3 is TGTGCCACCTTAACGGGTACAGGAGCCTACGAGCAGTACTTC. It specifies CATLTGTGAYEQYF.

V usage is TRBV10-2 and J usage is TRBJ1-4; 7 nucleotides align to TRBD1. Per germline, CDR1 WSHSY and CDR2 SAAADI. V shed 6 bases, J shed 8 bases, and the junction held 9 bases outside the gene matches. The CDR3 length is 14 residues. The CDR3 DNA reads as TGCGCCAGCAGCCCCTCTACGGGACAGGAAAAACTGTTTTTT. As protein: CASSPSTGQEKLFF.

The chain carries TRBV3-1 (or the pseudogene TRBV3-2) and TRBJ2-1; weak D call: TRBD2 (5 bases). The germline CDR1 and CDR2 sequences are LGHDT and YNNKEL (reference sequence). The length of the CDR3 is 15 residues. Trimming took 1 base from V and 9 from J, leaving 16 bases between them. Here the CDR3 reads CASSQGGLPFSEQFF. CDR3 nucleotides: TGTGCCAGCAGCCAAGGAGGACTTCCCTTCAGTGAGCAGTTCTTC.

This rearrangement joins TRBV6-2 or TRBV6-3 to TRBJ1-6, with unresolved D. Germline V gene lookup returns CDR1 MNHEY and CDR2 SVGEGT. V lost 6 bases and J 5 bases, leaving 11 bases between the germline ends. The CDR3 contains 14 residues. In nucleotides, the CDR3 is TGTGCCAGCAGCCCCTGGAGGCATAATTCACCCCTCCACTTT. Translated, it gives CASSPWRHNSPLHF.

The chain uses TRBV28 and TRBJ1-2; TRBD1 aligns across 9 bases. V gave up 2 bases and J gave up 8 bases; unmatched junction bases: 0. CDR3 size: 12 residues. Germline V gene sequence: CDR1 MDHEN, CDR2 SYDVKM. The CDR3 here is CASSLGTGGYTF. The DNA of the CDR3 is TGTGCCAGCAGTTTAGGGACAGGGGGCTACACCTTC.

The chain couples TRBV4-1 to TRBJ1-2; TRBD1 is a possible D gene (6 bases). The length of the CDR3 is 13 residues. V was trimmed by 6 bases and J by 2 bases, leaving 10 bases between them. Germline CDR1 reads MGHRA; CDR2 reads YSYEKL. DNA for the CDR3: TGCGCCAGCAGGGCAACAGGGAACTATGGCTACACCTTC. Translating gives CASRATGNYGYTF.

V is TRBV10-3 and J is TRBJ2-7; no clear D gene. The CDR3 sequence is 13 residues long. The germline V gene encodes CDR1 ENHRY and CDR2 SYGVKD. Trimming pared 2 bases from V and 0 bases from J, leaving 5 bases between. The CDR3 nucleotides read TGTGCCATCAGTGAGCACAGCTCCTACGAGCAGTACTTC. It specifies CAISEHSSYEQYF.

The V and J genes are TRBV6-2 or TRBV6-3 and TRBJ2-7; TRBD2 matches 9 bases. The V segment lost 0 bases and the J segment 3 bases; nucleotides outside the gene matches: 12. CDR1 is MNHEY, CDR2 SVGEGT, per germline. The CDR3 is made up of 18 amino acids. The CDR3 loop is CASSYSTLRAGGLYEQYF. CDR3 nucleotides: TGTGCCAGCAGTTACTCCACCCTTCGAGCGGGAGGCCTCTACGAGCAGTACTTC.

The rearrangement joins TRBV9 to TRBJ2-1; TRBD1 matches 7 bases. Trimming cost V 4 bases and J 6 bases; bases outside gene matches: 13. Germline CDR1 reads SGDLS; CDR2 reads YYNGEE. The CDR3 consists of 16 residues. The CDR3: CASSPQRGLAGNEQFF. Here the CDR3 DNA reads TGTGCCAGCAGCCCCCAAAGGGGGCTAGCAGGCAATGAGCAGTTCTTC.

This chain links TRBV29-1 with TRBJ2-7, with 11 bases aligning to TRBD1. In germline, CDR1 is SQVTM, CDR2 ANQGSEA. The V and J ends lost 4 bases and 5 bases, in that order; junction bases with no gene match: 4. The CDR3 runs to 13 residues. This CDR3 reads CSVGGTGGNEQYF. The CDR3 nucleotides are TGCAGCGTTGGAGGGACAGGGGGGAACGAGCAGTACTTC.

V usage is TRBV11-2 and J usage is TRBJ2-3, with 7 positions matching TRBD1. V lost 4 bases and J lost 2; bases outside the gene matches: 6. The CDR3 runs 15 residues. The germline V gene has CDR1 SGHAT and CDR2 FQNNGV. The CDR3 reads CASSSGQTITDTQYF. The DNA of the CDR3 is TGTGCCAGCAGCTCGGGACAGACGATCACAGATACGCAGTATTTT.